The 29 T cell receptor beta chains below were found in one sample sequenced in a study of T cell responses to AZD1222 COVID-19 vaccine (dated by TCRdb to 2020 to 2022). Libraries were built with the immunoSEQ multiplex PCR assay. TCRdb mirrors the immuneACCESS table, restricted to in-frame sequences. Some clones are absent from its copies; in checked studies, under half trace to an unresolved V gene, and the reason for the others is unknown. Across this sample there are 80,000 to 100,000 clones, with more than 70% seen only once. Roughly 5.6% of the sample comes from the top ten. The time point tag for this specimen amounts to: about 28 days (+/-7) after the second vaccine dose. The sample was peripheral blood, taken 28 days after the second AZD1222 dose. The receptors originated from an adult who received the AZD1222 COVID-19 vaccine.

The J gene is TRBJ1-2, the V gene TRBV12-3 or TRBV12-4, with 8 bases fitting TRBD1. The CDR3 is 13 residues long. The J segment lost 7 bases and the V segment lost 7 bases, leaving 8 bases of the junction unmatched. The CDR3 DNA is TGTGCCAGCACCCAACAGGGGGTCGGTGGCTACACCTTC. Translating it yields CASTQQGVGGYTF.

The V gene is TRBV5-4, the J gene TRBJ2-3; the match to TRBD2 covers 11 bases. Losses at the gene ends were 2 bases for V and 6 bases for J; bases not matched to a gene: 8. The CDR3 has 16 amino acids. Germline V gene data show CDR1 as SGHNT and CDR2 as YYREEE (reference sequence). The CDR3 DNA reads TGTGCCAGCAGCTTCCGGACTAGCGGGTCCCCTGATACGCAGTATTTT. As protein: CASSFRTSGSPDTQYF. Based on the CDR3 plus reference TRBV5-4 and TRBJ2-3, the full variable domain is ETGVTQSPTHLIKTRGQQVTLRCSSQSGHNTVSWYQQALGQGPQFIFQYYREEENGRGNFPPRFSGLQFPNYSSELNVNALELDDSALYLCASSFRTSGSPDTQYFGPGTRLTVL.

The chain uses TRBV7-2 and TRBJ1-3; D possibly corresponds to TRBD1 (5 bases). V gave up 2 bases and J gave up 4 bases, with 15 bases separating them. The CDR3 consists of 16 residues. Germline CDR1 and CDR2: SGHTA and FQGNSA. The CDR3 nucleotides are TGTGCCAGCAGCTTATCGTACGGGGGGATCGGAAACACCATATATTTT. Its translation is CASSLSYGGIGNTIYF.

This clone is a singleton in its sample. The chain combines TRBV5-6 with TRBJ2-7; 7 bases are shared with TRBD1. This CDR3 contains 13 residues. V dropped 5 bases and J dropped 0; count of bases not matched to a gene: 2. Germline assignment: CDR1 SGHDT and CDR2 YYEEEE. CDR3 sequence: CASRGQSSYEQYF. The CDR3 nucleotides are TGTGCCAGCAGGGGACAGAGCTCCTACGAGCAGTACTTC.

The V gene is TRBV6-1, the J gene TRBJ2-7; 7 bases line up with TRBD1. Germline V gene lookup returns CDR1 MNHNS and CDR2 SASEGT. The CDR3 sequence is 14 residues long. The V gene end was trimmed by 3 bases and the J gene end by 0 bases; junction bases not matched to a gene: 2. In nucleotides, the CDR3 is TGTGCCAGCAGTGAGCCAGGGGGCTCCTACGAGCAGTACTTC. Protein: CASSEPGGSYEQYF.

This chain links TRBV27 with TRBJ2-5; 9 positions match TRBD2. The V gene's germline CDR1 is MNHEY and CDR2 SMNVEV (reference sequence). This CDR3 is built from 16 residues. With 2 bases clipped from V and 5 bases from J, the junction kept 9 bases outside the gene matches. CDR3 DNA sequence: TGTGCCAGCAGTTTAGGGAGTAGCGGGGGACGGGAGACCCAGTACTTC. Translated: CASSLGSSGGRETQYF.

CDR3 sequence reads: CASSAPGDFNYGYTF. The CDR3 nucleotides read TGCGCCAGCAGCGCTCCAGGGGATTTTAACTATGGCTACACCTTC. The chain couples TRBV4-1 to TRBJ1-2; tentative D call: TRBD1 (6 bases). Looked up from germline, CDR1 is MGHRA and CDR2 is YSYEKL. Trimming stripped 5 bases from V and 1 base from J, with 14 bases between. The length of the CDR3 is 15 residues.

Here the CDR3 reads CASSETGPNQETQYF. CDR3 in DNA: TGTGCCAGCAGTGAAACGGGACCCAACCAAGAGACCCAGTACTTC. The rearrangement links TRBV2 to TRBJ2-5; either TRBD1 or TRBD2 may supply D (5 bases each). The CDR3 has 15 residues. Germline values: CDR1 SNHLY, CDR2 FYNNEI. Trimming took 2 bases from V and 0 from J, leaving 10 bases between them.

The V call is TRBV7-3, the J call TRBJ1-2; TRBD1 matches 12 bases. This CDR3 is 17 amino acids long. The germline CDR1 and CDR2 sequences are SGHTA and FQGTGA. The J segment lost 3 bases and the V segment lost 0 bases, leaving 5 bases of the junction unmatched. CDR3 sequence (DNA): TGTGCCAGCAGCTTAACGTCAGGGACAGGGGGCGACTATGGCTACACCTTC. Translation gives CASSLTSGTGGDYGYTF.

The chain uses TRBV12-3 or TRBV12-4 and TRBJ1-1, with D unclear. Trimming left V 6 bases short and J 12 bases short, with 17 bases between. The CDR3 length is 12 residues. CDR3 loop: CASSHRTGEPFF. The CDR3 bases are TGTGCCAGCAGCCATAGGACTGGGGAGCCTTTCTTT.

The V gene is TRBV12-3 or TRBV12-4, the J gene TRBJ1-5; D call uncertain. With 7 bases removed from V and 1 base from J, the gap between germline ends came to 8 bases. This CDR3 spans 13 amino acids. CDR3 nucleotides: TGTGCCAGCACCCGATGGAGCAATCAGCCCCAGCATTTT. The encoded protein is CASTRWSNQPQHF.

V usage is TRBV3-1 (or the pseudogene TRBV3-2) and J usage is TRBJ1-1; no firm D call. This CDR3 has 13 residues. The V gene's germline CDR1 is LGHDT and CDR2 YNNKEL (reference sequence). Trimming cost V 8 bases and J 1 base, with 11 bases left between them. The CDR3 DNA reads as TGTGCCAGCGGCGGTTACAAGAACACTGAAGCTTTCTTT. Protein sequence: CASGGYKNTEAFF.

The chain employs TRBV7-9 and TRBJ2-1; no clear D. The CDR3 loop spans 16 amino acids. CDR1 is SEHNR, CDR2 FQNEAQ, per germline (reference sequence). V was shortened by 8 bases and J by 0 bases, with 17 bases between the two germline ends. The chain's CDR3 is CASPRPGARSYNEQFF. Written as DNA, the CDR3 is TGTGCCAGCCCCCGCCCGGGCGCACGCTCCTACAATGAGCAGTTCTTC.

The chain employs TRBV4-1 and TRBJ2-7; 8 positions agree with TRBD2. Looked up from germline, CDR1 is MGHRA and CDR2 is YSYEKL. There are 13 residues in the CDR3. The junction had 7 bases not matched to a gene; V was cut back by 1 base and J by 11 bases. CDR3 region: CASSQAWTSSKYF. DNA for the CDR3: TGCGCCAGCAGCCAAGCCTGGACTAGCTCCAAGTACTTC.

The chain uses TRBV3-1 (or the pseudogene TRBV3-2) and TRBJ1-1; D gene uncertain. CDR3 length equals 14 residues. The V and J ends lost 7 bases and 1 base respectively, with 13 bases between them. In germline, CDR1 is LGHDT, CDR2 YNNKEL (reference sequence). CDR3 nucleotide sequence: TGTGCCAGCACCTGGTCAGGCGGGAACACTGAAGCTTTCTTT. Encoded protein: CASTWSGGNTEAFF.

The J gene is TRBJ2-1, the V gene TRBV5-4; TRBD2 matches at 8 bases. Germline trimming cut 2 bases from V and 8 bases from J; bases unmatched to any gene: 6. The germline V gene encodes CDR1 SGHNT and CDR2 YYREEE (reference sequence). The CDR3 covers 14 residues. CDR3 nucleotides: TGTGCCAGCAGCTTTACCGGGACTAGAGATGAGCAGTTCTTC. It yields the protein CASSFTGTRDEQFF.

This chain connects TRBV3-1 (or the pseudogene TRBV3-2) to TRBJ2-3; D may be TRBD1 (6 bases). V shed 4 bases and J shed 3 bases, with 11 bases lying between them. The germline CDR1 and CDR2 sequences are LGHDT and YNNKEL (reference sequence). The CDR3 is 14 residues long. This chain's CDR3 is CASSLGGRTDTQYF. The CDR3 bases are TGTGCCAGCAGCCTTGGGGGCAGGACAGATACGCAGTATTTT.

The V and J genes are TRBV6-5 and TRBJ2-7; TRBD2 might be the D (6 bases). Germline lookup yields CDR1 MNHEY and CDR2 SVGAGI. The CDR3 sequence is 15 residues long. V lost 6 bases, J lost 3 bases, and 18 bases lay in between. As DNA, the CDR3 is TGTGCCAGCAGACCCACCGGGACGGGAGTCTACGAGCAGTACTTC. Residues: CASRPTGTGVYEQYF.

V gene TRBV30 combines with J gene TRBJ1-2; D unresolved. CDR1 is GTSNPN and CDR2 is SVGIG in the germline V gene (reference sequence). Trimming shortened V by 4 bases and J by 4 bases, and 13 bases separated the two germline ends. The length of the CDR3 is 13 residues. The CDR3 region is CAWTAQSLYGYTF. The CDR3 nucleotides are TGTGCCTGGACAGCACAGTCCCTCTATGGCTACACCTTC.

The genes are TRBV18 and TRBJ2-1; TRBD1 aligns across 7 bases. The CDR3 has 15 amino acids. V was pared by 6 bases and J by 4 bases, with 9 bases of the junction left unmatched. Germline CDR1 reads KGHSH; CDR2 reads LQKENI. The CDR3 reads CASSPGTEIYNEQFF. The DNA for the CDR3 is TGTGCCAGCTCCCCTGGGACAGAAATTTACAATGAGCAGTTCTTC.

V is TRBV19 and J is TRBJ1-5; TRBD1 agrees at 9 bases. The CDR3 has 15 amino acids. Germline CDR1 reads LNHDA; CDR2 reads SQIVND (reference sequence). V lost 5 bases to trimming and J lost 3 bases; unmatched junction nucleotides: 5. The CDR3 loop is CASSPGQGYNQPQHF. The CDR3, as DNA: TGTGCCAGTAGTCCGGGACAGGGTTACAATCAGCCCCAGCATTTT.

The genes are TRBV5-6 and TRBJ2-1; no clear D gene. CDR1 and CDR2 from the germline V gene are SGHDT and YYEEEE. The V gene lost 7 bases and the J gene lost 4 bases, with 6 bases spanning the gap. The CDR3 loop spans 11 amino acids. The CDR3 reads CASGMYNEQFF. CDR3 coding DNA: TGTGCCAGCGGAATGTACAATGAGCAGTTCTTC.

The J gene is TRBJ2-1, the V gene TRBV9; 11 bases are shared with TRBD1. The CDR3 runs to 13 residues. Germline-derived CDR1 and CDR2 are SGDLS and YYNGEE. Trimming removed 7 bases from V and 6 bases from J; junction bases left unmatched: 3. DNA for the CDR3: TGTGCCAGCGTTGGGACAGGGGGCAATGAGCAGTTCTTC. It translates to CASVGTGGNEQFF.

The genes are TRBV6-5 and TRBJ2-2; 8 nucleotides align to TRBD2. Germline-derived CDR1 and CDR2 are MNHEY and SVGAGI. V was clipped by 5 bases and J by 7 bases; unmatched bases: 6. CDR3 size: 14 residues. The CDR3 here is CASSSGGRNGELFF. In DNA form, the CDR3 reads TGTGCCAGCAGTAGCGGGGGAAGGAACGGGGAGCTGTTTTTT.

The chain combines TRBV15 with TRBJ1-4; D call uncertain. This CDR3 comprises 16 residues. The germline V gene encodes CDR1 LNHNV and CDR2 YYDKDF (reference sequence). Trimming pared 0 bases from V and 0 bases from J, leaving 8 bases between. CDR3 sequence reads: CATSRDAFTTNEKLFF. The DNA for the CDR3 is TGTGCCACCAGCAGAGATGCATTCACAACTAATGAAAAACTGTTTTTT.

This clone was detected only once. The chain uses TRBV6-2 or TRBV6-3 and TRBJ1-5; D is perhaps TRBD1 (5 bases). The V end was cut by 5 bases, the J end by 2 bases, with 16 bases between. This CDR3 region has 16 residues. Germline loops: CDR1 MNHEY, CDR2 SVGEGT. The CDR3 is CASSQARGPGNQPQHF. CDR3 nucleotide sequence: TGTGCCAGCAGTCAGGCGCGGGGACCGGGCAATCAGCCCCAGCATTTT.

CDR3 amino acids: CASSSTLRQPQHF. The CDR3 DNA follows: TGTGCCAGCAGTTCCACCTTAAGGCAGCCCCAGCATTTT. The V gene is TRBV6-5, the J gene TRBJ1-5, with no clear D. Germline CDR1 reads MNHEY; CDR2 reads SVGAGI. The CDR3 has 13 amino acids. V was shortened by 4 bases and J by 7 bases, with 11 bases between the two germline ends.

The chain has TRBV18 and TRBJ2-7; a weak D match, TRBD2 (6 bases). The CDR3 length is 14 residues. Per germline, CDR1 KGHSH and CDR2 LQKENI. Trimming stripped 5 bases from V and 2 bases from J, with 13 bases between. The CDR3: CASSGGSGTYEQYF. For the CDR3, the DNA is TGTGCCAGCTCAGGAGGGTCGGGGACCTACGAGCAGTACTTC.

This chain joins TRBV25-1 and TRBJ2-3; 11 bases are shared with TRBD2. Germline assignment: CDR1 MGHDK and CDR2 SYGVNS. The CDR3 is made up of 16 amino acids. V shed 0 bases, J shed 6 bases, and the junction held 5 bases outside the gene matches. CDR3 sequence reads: CASSEYRLAGSDTQYF. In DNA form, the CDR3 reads TGTGCCAGCAGTGAATATAGACTAGCGGGGTCTGATACGCAGTATTTT.